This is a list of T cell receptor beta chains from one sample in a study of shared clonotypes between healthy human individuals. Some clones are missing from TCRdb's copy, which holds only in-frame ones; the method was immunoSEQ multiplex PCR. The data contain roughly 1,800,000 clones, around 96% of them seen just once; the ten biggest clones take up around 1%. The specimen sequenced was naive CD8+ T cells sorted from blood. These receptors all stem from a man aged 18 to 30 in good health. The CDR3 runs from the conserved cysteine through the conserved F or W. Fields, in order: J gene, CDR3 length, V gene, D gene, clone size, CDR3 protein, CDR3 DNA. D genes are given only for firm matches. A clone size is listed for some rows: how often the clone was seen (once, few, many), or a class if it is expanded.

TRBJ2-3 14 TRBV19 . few CASSGGFNTDTQYF TGTGCCAGTAGTGGCGGATTCAACACAGATACGCAGTATTTT
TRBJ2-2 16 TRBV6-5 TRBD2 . CASSYSASGGAGELFF TGTGCCAGCAGTTACTCGGCTAGCGGAGGAGCCGGGGAGCTGTTTTTT
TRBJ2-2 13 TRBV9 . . CASSPPTAGELFF TGTGCCAGCAGCCCTCCGACGGCCGGGGAGCTGTTTTTT
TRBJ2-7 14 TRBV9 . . CASSEGGAAYEQYF TGTGCCAGCAGCGAGGGGGGAGCAGCGTACGAGCAGTACTTC
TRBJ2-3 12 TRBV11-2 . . CASRAGTDTQYF TGTGCCAGCAGGGCAGGGACAGATACGCAGTATTTT
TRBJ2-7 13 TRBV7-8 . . CASSLGTYREQYF TGTGCCAGCAGCTTGGGAACGTACCGTGAGCAGTACTTC
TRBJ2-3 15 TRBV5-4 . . CASSFKGGRVDTQYF TGTGCCAGCAGCTTCAAGGGGGGCCGTGTAGATACGCAGTATTTT
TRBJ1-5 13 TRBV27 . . CASSAGLHQPQHF TGTGCCAGCAGTGCGGGGCTCCATCAGCCCCAGCATTTT
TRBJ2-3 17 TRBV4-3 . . CASSQERLMARTDTQYF TGCGCCAGCAGCCAAGAGAGACTTATGGCGCGCACAGATACGCAGTATTTT
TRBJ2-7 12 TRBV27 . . CASSLVGNEQYF TGTGCCAGCAGTTTAGTGGGGAACGAGCAGTACTTC
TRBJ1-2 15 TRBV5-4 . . CASSLEGDRGWGYTF TGTGCCAGCAGCTTGGAGGGCGATCGGGGCTGGGGCTACACCTTC
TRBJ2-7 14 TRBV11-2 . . CASSLDWGAYEQYF TGTGCCAGCAGCTTAGATTGGGGGGCCTACGAGCAGTACTTC
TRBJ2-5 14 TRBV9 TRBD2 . CASSDPSGQETQYF TGTGCCAGCAGCGACCCTAGCGGCCAAGAGACCCAGTACTTC
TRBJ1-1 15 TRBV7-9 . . CASSLGWTMNTEAFF TGTGCCAGCAGCTTAGGTTGGACAATGAACACTGAAGCTTTCTTT
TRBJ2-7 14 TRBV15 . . CATSRVGGQNEQYF TGTGCCACCAGCAGAGTAGGGGGTCAAAACGAGCAGTACTTC
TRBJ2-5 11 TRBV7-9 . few CASSPIETQYF TGTGCCAGCAGCCCTATAGAGACCCAGTACTTC
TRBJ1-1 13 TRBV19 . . CASSMYRNTEAFF TGTGCCAGTAGTATGTACAGGAACACTGAAGCTTTCTTT
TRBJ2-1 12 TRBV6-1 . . CASQTRGNEQFF TGTGCCAGCCAAACTAGGGGCAATGAGCAGTTCTTC
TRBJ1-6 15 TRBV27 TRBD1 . CASRTQGPLGSPLHF TGTGCCAGCAGAACACAGGGGCCCCTAGGTTCACCCCTCCACTTT
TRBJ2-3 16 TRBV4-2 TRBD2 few CASSQDLAGGADTQYF TGTGCCAGCAGCCAAGACCTAGCGGGGGGTGCAGATACGCAGTATTTT
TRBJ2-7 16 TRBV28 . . CASSLTRTVSSYEQYF TGTGCCAGCAGTTTAACTCGGACAGTTAGCTCCTACGAGCAGTACTTC
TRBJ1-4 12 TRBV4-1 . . CASSQVAEKLFF TGCGCCAGCAGCCAGGTAGCCGAAAAACTGTTTTTT
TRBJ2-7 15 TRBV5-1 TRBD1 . CATQTQGALSYEQYF TGCGCCACCCAGACACAGGGGGCGTTGTCCTACGAGCAGTACTTC
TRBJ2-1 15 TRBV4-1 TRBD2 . CASSPIEAGEYEQFF TGCGCCAGCAGCCCCATCGAGGCGGGAGAGTATGAGCAGTTCTTC
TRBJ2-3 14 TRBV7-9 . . CASPPGFVTDTQYF TGTGCCAGCCCCCCTGGCTTCGTCACAGATACGCAGTATTTT
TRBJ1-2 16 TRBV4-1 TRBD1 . CASSQDLGDRVYGYTF TGCGCCAGCAGCCAAGATTTGGGGGACAGGGTCTATGGCTACACCTTC
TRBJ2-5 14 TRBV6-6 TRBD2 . CASSLAGSKETQYF TGTGCCAGCAGCCTAGCGGGGAGTAAAGAGACCCAGTACTTC
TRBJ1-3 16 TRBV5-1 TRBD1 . CASSPGTAFSGNTIYF TGCGCCAGCAGCCCGGGGACAGCCTTCTCTGGAAACACCATATATTTT
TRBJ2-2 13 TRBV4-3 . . CASSLRVTGELFF TGCGCCAGCAGCCTCAGGGTCACCGGGGAGCTGTTTTTT
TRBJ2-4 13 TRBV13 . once CASSLGRKNIQYF TGTGCCAGCAGCTTAGGTAGAAAAAACATTCAGTACTTC
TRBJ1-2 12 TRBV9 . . CASSVDGRGYTF TGTGCCAGCAGCGTAGACGGGAGAGGCTACACCTTC
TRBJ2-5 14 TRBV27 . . CASSPRLEQETQYF TGTGCCAGCAGTCCTCGACTGGAACAAGAGACCCAGTACTTC
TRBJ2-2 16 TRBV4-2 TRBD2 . CASSQGLAGVDGELFF TGTGCCAGCAGCCAGGGACTAGCGGGAGTAGACGGGGAGCTGTTTTTT
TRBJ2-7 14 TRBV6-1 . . CASSERDRFYEQYF TGTGCCAGCAGTGAGCGGGACAGATTTTACGAGCAGTACTTC
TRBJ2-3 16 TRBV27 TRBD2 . CASSLWFSGSTDTQYF TGTGCCAGCAGTTTATGGTTTAGCGGGAGCACAGATACGCAGTATTTT
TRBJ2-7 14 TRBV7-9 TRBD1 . CASSLVTGEYEQYF TGTGCCAGCAGCTTAGTGACAGGGGAATACGAGCAGTACTTC
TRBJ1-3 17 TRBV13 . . CASSLGSVGYSGNTIYF TGTGCCAGCAGCCTCGGAAGTGTGGGCTACTCTGGAAACACCATATATTTT
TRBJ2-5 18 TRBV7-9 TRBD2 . CASSSGTSGGPYQETQYF TGTGCCAGCAGCTCGGGGACTAGCGGGGGTCCGTACCAAGAGACCCAGTACTTC
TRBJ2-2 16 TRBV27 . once CASSLLRVSDTGELFF TGTGCCAGCAGTTTATTAAGGGTCTCGGACACCGGGGAGCTGTTTTTT
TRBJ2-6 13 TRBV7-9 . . CASTPGLAAVLTF TGTGCCAGCACCCCGGGTTTGGCTGCCGTCCTGACTTTC
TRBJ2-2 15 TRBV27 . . CASSLGDFGTGELFF TGTGCCAGCAGTTTAGGGGACTTCGGTACCGGGGAGCTGTTTTTT
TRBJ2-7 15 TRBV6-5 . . CASSYSVSGSYEQYF TGTGCCAGCAGTTACTCGGTGTCAGGCTCCTACGAGCAGTACTTC
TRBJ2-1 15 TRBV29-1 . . CSSTNRQAAGNEQFF TGCAGCTCAACAAACAGACAGGCGGCGGGCAATGAGCAGTTCTTC
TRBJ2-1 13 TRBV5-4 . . CASSSETHNEQFF TGTGCCAGCAGCTCAGAGACTCACAATGAGCAGTTCTTC
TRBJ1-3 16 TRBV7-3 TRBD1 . CASSLTGGSSGNTIYF TGTGCCAGCAGCCTGACAGGGGGCTCCTCTGGAAACACCATATATTTT
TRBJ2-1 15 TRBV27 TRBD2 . CASSPIAGGYNEQFF TGTGCCAGCAGTCCTATAGCGGGAGGGTACAATGAGCAGTTCTTC
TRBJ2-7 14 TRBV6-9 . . CASSYSDSSYEQYF TGTGCCAGCAGTTATTCGGACAGCTCCTACGAGCAGTACTTC
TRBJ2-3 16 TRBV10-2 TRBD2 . CASSEGLAGEADTQYF TGCGCCAGCAGTGAAGGGCTAGCGGGAGAGGCAGATACGCAGTATTTT
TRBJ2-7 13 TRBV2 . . CASSGSGTDEQYF TGTGCCAGCAGTGGTTCGGGGACCGACGAGCAGTACTTC
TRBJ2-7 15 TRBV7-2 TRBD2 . CASSPGLAGNHEQYF TGTGCCAGCAGCCCGGGACTAGCGGGAAACCACGAGCAGTACTTC